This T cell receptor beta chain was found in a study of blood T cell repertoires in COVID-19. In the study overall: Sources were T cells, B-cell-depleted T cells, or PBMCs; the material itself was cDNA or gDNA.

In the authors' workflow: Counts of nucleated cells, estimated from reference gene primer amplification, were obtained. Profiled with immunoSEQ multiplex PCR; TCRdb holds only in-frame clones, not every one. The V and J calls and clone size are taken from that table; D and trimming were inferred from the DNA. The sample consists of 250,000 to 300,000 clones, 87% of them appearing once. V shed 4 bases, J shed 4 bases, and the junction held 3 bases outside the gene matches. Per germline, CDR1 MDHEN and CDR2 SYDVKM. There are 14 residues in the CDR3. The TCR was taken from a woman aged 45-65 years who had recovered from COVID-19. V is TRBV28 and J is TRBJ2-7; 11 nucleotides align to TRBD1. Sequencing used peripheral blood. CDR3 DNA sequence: TGTGCCAGCAGTTGGGGACAGGGGGGGTACGAGCAGTACTTC. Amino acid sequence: CASSWGQGGYEQYF.